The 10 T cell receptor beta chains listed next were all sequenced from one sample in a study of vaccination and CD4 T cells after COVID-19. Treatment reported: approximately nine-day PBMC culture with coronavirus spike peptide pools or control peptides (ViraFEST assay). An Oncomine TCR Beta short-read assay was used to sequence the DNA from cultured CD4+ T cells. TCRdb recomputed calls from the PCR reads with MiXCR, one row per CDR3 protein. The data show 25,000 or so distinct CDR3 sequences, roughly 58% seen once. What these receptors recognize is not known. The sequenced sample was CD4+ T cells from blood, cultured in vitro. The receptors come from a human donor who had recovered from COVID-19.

The CDR3 DNA follows: TGTGCCAGCAGCTCCCTCGGACATACTTTCAACTATGGCTACACCTTC. Its protein is CASSSLGHTFNYGYTF. V gene TRBV7-9 combines with J gene TRBJ1-2, with D tentatively TRBD1 (5 bases). Trimming removed 4 bases at V and 2 bases at J, with 17 bases between. The germline CDR1 and CDR2 sequences are SEHNR and FQNEAQ (reference sequence). The length of the CDR3 is 16 residues.

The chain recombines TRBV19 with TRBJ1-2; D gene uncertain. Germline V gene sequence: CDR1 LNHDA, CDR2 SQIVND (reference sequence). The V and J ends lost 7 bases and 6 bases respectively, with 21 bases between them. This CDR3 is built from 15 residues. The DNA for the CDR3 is TGTGCCAGTAACCCTCCCCTGGGAGGAAGCGATGGCTACACCTTC. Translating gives CASNPPLGGSDGYTF.

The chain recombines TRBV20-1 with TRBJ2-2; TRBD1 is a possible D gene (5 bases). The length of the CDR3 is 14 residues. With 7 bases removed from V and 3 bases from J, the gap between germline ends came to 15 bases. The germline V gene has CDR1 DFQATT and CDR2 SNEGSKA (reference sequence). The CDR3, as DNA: TGCAGTGTCCCGTCCAGGGTCCACACCGGGGAGCTGTTTTTT. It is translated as CSVPSRVHTGELFF.

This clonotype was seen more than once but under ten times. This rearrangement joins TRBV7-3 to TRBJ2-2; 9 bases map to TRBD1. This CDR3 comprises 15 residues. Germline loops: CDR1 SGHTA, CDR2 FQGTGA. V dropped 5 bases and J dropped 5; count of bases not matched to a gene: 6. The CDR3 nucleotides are TGTGCCAGCAGCGCTAGACAGGGGGGAACCGGGGAGCTGTTTTTT. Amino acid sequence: CASSARQGGTGELFF. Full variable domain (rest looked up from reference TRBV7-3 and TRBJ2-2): GAGVSQTPSNKVTEKGKYVELRCDPISGHTALYWYRQSLGQGPEFLIYFQGTGAADDSGLPNDRFFAVRPEGSVSTLKIQRTERGDSAVYLCASSARQGGTGELFFGEGSRLTVL.

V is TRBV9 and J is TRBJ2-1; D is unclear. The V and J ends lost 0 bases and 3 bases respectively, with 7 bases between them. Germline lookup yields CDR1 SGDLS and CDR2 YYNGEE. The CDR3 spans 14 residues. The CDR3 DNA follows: TGTGCCAGCAGCGTAGCGGACCGCTACAATGAGCAGTTCTTC. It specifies CASSVADRYNEQFF.

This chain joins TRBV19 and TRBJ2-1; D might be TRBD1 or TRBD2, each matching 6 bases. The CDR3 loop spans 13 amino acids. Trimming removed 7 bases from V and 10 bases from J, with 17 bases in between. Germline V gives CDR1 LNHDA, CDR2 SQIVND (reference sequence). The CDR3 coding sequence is TGTGCCAGTATGGTGCGAGGGGGGAGGGAGCAGTTCTTC. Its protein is CASMVRGGREQFF. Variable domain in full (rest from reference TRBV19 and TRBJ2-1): DGGITQSPKYLFRKEGQNVTLSCEQNLNHDAMYWYRQDPGQGLRLIYYSQIVNDFQKGDIAEGYSVSREKKESFPLTVTSAQKNPTAFYLCASMVRGGREQFFGPGTRLTVL.

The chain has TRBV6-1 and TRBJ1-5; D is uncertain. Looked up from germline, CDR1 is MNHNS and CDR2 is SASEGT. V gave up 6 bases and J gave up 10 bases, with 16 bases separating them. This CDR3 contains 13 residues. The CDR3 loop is CASSPTESQPQHF. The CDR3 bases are TGTGCCAGCAGCCCGACTGAGTCCCAACCCCAGCATTTT.

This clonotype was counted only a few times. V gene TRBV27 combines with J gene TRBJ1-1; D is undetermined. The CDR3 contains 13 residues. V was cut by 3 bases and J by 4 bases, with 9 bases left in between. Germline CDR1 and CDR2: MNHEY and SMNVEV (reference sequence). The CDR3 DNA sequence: TGTGCCAGCAGTTTCCGGGGAGGCACTGAAGCTTTCTTT. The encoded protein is CASSFRGGTEAFF.

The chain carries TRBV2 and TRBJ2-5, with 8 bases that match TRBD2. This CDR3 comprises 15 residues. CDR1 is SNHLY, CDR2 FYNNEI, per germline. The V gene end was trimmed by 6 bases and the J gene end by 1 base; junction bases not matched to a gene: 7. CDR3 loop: CASRGREALQETQYF. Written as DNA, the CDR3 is TGTGCCAGCAGAGGGCGGGAGGCCCTCCAAGAGACCCAGTACTTC.

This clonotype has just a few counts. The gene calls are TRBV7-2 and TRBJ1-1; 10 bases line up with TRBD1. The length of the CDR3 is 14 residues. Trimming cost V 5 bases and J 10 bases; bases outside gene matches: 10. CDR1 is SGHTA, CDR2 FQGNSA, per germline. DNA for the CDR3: TGTGCCAGCAGCACTCCGGGACAGGGGTATGTAGCTTTCTTT. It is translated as CASSTPGQGYVAFF. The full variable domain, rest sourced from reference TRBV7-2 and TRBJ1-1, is GAGVSQSPSNKVTEKGKDVELRCDPISGHTALYWYRQSLGQGLEFLIYFQGNSAPDKSGLPSDRFSAERTGGSVSTLTIQRTQQEDSAVYLCASSTPGQGYVAFFGQGTRLTVV.